Listed below are T cell receptor beta chains from one sample, sequenced in a study of shared clonotypes between healthy human individuals. Profiled with immunoSEQ multiplex PCR; TCRdb holds only in-frame clones, not every one. The sample holds 950,000 to 1,100,000 clones, around 74% seen once. Sequenced sample: memory CD4+ T cells sorted from blood. Receptors originate from a young man in good health. Both conserved end residues are part of each CDR3. D genes are given only for firm matches. A clone size is listed for some rows: how often the clone was seen (once, few, many), or a class if it is expanded.

V	size	length	D	J	CDR3	DNA
TRBV12-2	-	16	-	TRBJ2-5	CASRLKPVMASRTQYF	TGTGCAAGTCGCTTAAAGCCGGTAATGGCTTCGCGGACCCAGTACTTC
TRBV30	few	15	-	TRBJ1-5	CAWSADSSSNQPQHF	TGTGCCTGGAGTGCGGACTCCAGCAGCAATCAGCCCCAGCATTTT
TRBV5-1	-	17	TRBD2	TRBJ2-5	CASTVTSGGHEGETQYF	TGCGCCAGCACCGTCACTAGCGGGGGCCACGAAGGAGAGACCCAGTACTTC
TRBV6-1	-	11	-	TRBJ2-7	CASSERSEQYF	TGTGCCAGCAGTGAAAGGTCCGAACAGTACTTC
TRBV5-1	-	17	-	TRBJ2-6	CASSFWAGDSGANVLTF	TGCGCCAGCAGCTTTTGGGCGGGCGACTCTGGGGCCAACGTCCTGACTTTC
TRBV6-6	-	14	-	TRBJ2-5	CASSLNRVGETQYF	TGTGCCAGCAGTTTGAACAGGGTAGGGGAGACCCAGTACTTC
TRBV5-1	-	16	-	TRBJ1-2	CASSITSWGSNYGYTF	TGCGCCAGCAGCATTACCTCCTGGGGGTCCAACTATGGCTACACCTTC
TRBV7-9	-	16	-	TRBJ1-4	CASSYPRESANEKLFF	TGTGCCAGCAGCTACCCACGGGAATCCGCAAATGAAAAACTGTTTTTT
TRBV5-6	few	11	-	TRBJ2-7	CASSAKYEQYF	TGTGCCAGCAGCGCAAAGTACGAGCAGTACTTC
TRBV18	-	13	TRBD1	TRBJ1-4	CASGRDSNEKLFF	TGTGCCAGCGGCCGGGACAGTAATGAAAAACTGTTTTTT
TRBV29-1	-	13	-	TRBJ2-1	CSVEDVLGNEQFF	TGCAGCGTTGAAGATGTTTTGGGGAATGAGCAGTTCTTC
TRBV6-1	-	15	TRBD1	TRBJ1-4	CASRDRGATNEKLFF	TGTGCCAGCAGGGACAGGGGGGCCACTAATGAAAAACTGTTTTTT
TRBV5-1	-	18	TRBD1	TRBJ2-6	CASSPRDRESSGANVLTF	TGCGCCAGCAGCCCCCGGGACAGGGAAAGCTCTGGGGCCAACGTCCTGACTTTC
TRBV11-2	-	13	-	TRBJ1-6	CASSRTGGASLHF	TGTGCCAGCAGCCGGACCGGGGGGGCATCCCTCCACTTT
TRBV5-6	-	14	-	TRBJ1-2	CASSFLGDYEGYTF	TGTGCCAGCAGCTTCTTGGGGGACTACGAGGGCTACACCTTC
TRBV5-1	-	13	-	TRBJ2-3	CASAGIKTDTQYF	TGCGCCAGCGCCGGGATTAAGACAGATACGCAGTATTTT
TRBV11-2	-	14	TRBD2	TRBJ2-7	CASSLVAGAYEQYF	TGTGCCAGCAGCTTAGTAGCGGGAGCATACGAGCAGTACTTC
TRBV6-5	-	15	-	TRBJ2-2	CASSSPARGTGELFF	TGTGCCAGCAGTTCCCCCGCCAGGGGCACCGGGGAGCTGTTTTTT
TRBV18	-	15	TRBD2	TRBJ2-7	CASSSEAGGPYEQYF	TGTGCCAGCTCATCCGAAGCGGGAGGTCCCTACGAGCAGTACTTC
TRBV6-1	few	12	-	TRBJ1-1	CASSEGYTEAFF	TGTGCCAGCAGTGAGGGCTACACTGAAGCTTTCTTT
TRBV2	-	15	TRBD1	TRBJ1-3	CASRFTGGTGNTIYF	TGTGCCAGCAGATTTACAGGGGGCACTGGAAACACCATATATTTT
TRBV19	-	17	-	TRBJ2-6	CASSIQRGKAGASVLTF	TGTGCCAGTAGCATTCAAAGGGGGAAAGCTGGGGCCAGCGTCCTGACTTTC
TRBV7-6	-	12	-	TRBJ2-7	CASSPSRGEQYF	TGTGCCAGCAGCCCTTCCCGGGGGGAGCAGTACTTC
TRBV6-5	-	14	TRBD2	TRBJ2-5	CASRRLAGQETQYF	TGTGCCAGCAGGCGACTAGCGGGGCAGGAGACCCAGTACTTC
TRBV1	-	24	-	TRBJ1-5	CTSSQDPSGPSSQGYSRSNQPQHF	TGCACCAGCAGCCAAGATCCCTCAGGACCCTCTAGCCAGGGATATTCCCGGAGCAATCAGCCCCAGCATTTT
TRBV6-5	-	15	-	TRBJ1-2	CASSYSKGSVHGYTF	TGTGCCAGCAGTTACTCGAAGGGGAGTGTTCATGGCTACACCTTC
TRBV9	-	17	-	TRBJ2-5	CASSAKPGPGHEETQYF	TGTGCCAGCAGCGCTAAACCGGGACCGGGACACGAAGAGACCCAGTACTTC
TRBV10-3	-	15	TRBD1	TRBJ1-2	CAISEEAGGLYGYTF	TGTGCCATCAGTGAAGAAGCAGGGGGCCTCTATGGCTACACCTTC
TRBV9	few	15	TRBD2	TRBJ2-5	CASSVGLAAQETQYF	TGTGCCAGCAGCGTAGGACTAGCGGCACAAGAGACCCAGTACTTC
TRBV6-6	few	14	TRBD1	TRBJ2-5	CASSYPEGASTQYF	TGTGCCAGCAGTTACCCCGAGGGGGCGTCGACCCAGTACTTC
TRBV6-1	few	15	TRBD1	TRBJ2-3	CASTPWTGVTDTQYF	TGTGCCAGCACCCCTTGGACAGGGGTGACAGATACGCAGTATTTT
TRBV11-3	once	15	-	TRBJ2-1	CASSQGRTAYNEQFF	TGTGCCAGCAGCCAAGGACGGACGGCCTACAATGAGCAGTTCTTC
TRBV5-4	-	16	TRBD1	TRBJ1-2	CASSRPAGQEGGGYTF	TGTGCCAGCAGCCGCCCCGCTGGACAGGAGGGAGGGGGCTACACCTTC
TRBV11-2	-	14	-	TRBJ2-2	CASSLALYTGELFF	TGTGCCAGCAGCTTAGCACTATATACCGGGGAGCTGTTTTTT
TRBV5-1	-	17	-	TRBJ1-6	CASSLVQGSSYNSPLHF	TGCGCCAGCAGCTTGGTGCAGGGGAGCTCCTATAATTCACCCCTCCACTTT
TRBV28	-	15	-	TRBJ1-4	CASSLLGATNEKLFF	TGTGCCAGCAGTCTTCTAGGGGCAACTAATGAAAAACTGTTTTTT
TRBV6-1	-	12	-	TRBJ1-1	CASSEEYTEAFF	TGTGCCAGCAGTGAAGAGTACACTGAAGCTTTCTTT
TRBV7-2	-	15	-	TRBJ2-1	CASSLVGGSINEQFF	TGTGCCAGCAGCTTAGTGGGCGGGTCCATTAATGAGCAGTTCTTC
TRBV10-3	-	14	TRBD1	TRBJ2-3	CAITGTGAGDTQYF	TGTGCCATTACCGGGACAGGGGCTGGGGATACGCAGTATTTT
TRBV30	-	11	-	TRBJ2-1	CAWSGTTEQFF	TGTGCCTGGAGTGGGACGACTGAGCAGTTCTTC
TRBV19	once	14	TRBD2	TRBJ2-7	CASSVTSGTGEQYF	TGTGCCAGTAGTGTAACTAGCGGGACGGGGGAGCAGTACTTC
TRBV14	few	13	-	TRBJ1-6	CASSLGVRSPLHF	TGTGCCAGCAGCCTCGGGGTTAGATCACCCCTCCACTTT
TRBV5-1	-	15	TRBD2	TRBJ2-3	CASSQTSDPTDTQYF	TGCGCCAGCAGCCAGACTAGCGACCCCACAGATACGCAGTATTTT
TRBV6-1	once	14	-	TRBJ1-1	CASSELQDNTEAFF	TGTGCCAGCAGTGAGTTACAGGACAACACTGAAGCTTTCTTT
TRBV6-1	-	14	TRBD1	TRBJ2-7	CASRTGQGVYEQYF	TGTGCCAGCAGGACGGGACAGGGGGTCTACGAGCAGTACTTC
TRBV7-2	-	14	-	TRBJ2-1	CASSLHEGSNEQFF	TGTGCCAGCAGCTTGCACGAAGGTAGCAATGAGCAGTTCTTC
TRBV5-1	few	14	-	TRBJ2-7	CASSQQGRIYEQYF	TGCGCCAGCAGTCAACAGGGCCGTATCTACGAGCAGTACTTC
TRBV5-8	-	16	-	TRBJ2-2	CASSLFVGVSTGELFF	TGTGCCAGCAGCTTGTTTGTGGGGGTATCCACCGGGGAGCTGTTTTTT
TRBV2	-	13	-	TRBJ2-1	CASKGASYNEQFF	TGTGCCAGCAAAGGGGCCTCCTACAATGAGCAGTTCTTC
TRBV18	-	15	-	TRBJ1-1	CASSPRVVMNTEAFF	TGTGCCAGCTCACCACGAGTTGTAATGAACACTGAAGCTTTCTTT
TRBV25-1	-	15	-	TRBJ2-7	CASSDPGRLSYEQYF	TGTGCCAGCAGTGACCCGGGACGGCTATCCTACGAGCAGTACTTC
TRBV7-8	-	15	TRBD2	TRBJ2-3	CASSFLGGTSDTQYF	TGTGCCAGCAGCTTCCTCGGGGGGACCAGCGATACGCAGTATTTT
TRBV20-1	few	10	-	TRBJ2-3	CSGASDTQYF	TGCAGTGGGGCCTCAGATACGCAGTATTTT